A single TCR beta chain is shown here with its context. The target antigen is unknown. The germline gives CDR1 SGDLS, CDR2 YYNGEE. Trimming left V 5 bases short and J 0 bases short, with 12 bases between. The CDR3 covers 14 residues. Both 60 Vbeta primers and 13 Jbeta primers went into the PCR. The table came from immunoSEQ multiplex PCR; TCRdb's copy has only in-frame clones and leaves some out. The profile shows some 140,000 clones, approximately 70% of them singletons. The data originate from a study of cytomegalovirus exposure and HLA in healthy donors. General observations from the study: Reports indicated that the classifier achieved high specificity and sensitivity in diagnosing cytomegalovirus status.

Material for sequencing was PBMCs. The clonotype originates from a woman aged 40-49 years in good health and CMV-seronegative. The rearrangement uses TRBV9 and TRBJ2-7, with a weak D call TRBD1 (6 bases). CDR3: CASSPRDNSYEQYV. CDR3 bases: TGTGCCAGCAGTCCCCGGGACAACTCCTACGAGCAGTACGTC.